This record looks at one TCR beta chain sequence and its context. TCRdb keeps only in-frame clones here, not all; method: immunoSEQ multiplex PCR. The table includes some 52,000 clones, approximately 80% detected once. The sample is drawn from a study of OX40 agonist ivuxolimab in advanced cancers. Study information: Of mixed ages from about 23 to 90 and averaging about 60 years, the group was about 86% male.

V lost 2 bases to trimming and J lost 3 bases, with 6 bases between them. The germline V gene has CDR1 SGHRS and CDR2 YFSETQ. The CDR3 totals 13 residues. The rearrangement uses TRBV5-1 and TRBJ2-1; D gene ambiguous. The sequence came from an adult with an advanced solid tumor such as melanoma, head and neck, liver or kidney cancer. The input for sequencing was CD4+ or CD8+ T cells sorted from blood, taken in a trial of the OX40 agonist ivuxolimab. The DNA for the CDR3 is TGCGCCAGCAGCTTCGGTAGCTACAATGAGCAGTTCTTC. This codes for CASSFGSYNEQFF.